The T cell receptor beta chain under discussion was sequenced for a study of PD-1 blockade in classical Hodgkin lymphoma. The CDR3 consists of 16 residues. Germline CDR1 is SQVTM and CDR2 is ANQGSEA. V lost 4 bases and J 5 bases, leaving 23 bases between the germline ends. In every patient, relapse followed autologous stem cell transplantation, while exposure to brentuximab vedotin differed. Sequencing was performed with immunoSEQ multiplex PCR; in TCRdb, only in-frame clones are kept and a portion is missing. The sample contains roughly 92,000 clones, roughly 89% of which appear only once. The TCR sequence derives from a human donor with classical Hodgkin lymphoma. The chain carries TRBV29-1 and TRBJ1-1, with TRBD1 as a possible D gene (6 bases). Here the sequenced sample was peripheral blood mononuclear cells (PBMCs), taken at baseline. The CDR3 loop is CSVGGFRGERGTEAFF. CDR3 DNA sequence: TGCAGCGTTGGAGGGTTCAGGGGAGAGCGCGGGACTGAAGCTTTCTTT.